These T cell receptor beta chains were read from a single sample in a study of blood T cells in healthy people across ages. TCRdb itself ran the 5' RACE reads through MiXCR, one entry per CDR3 protein. Of about 1.1 million distinct CDR3 sequences listed, around two fifths were seen once; the top ten hold around 13%. The sample was blood. The receptors originated from a man younger than 35 in good health. The CDR3 runs from the conserved cysteine through the conserved F or W. D genes are given only for firm matches. A clone size is listed for some rows: how often the clone was seen (once, few, many), or a class if it is expanded.

V gene	clone size	J gene	D gene	CDR3 DNA	CDR3 protein
TRBV12-3/TRBV12-4	.	TRBJ2-5	.	TGTGCCAGCAGCCACCAGGCTTTTGAAGAGACCCAGTACTTC	CASSHQAFEETQYF
TRBV5-6	few	TRBJ2-5	TRBD1	TGTGCCAGCAGCGCAGGGACAGCCTTAGAGACCCAGTACTTC	CASSAGTALETQYF
TRBV20-1	few	TRBJ1-1	TRBD1	TGCAGTGCTAGCTCCGGGACAGAAAACACTGAAGCTTTCTTT	CSASSGTENTEAFF
TRBV2	few	TRBJ2-3	.	TGTGCCAGCAGTGTGGTTAGCCCAGATACGCAGTATTTT	CASSVVSPDTQYF
TRBV12-3/TRBV12-4	few	TRBJ1-5	.	TGTGCCAGCAGTCCTGGATGGGCTCAGCCCCAGCATTTT	CASSPGWAQPQHF
TRBV20-1	.	TRBJ1-6	.	TGCAGTGCTAAAGGGGTGAAGAATTCACCCCTCCACTTT	CSAKGVKNSPLHF
TRBV20-1	once	TRBJ2-7	.	TGCAGTGCTAGATTTTTGGGGGGAGACCCCTACGAGCAGTACTTC	CSARFLGGDPYEQYF
TRBV12-3/TRBV12-4	.	TRBJ1-3	.	TGTGCCAGCAGTTTAACGGGTTCTGGAAACACCATATATTTT	CASSLTGSGNTIYF
TRBV5-1	.	TRBJ2-3	.	TGCGCCAGCAGCTTGACAGGCCTAAGACGACTGAGCACAGATACGCAGTATTTT	CASSLTGLRRLSTDTQYF
TRBV10-3	.	TRBJ1-1	.	TGTGCCATCAGTGAGTCTCTTGGGGCCCCTGAAGCTTTCTTT	CAISESLGAPEAFF
TRBV29-1	few	TRBJ1-2	.	TGCAGCGTTGGAACGGACAGCTATGGCTACACCTTC	CSVGTDSYGYTF
TRBV6-1	.	TRBJ2-7	TRBD2	TGTGCCAGCAGCCCCGAACCACTAGCGGGGGCTCAGCCCTACGAGCAGTACTTC	CASSPEPLAGAQPYEQYF
TRBV12-5	.	TRBJ2-5	.	TGTGCTAGTGGTTTGGATAGGGCTCGGTACTTC	CASGLDRARYF
TRBV5-5	.	TRBJ2-7	.	TGTGCCAGCAGCCTACAATCAGCTACCCTCGACAGCGAGCAGTACTTC	CASSLQSATLDSEQYF
TRBV20-1	.	TRBJ1-2	.	TGCAGTGCTAGACGTATTAACAGGGAGACGAGGGGCTGCACCTTC	CSARRINRETRGCTF
TRBV4-3	.	TRBJ1-5	.	TGCGCCAGCAGCCAAGGCCGATCTCGCAATCAGCCCCAGCATTTT	CASSQGRSRNQPQHF
TRBV9	once	TRBJ1-4	.	TGTGCCAGCAGCGCCCTCGGACAGTTGAATGAAAAACTGTTTTTT	CASSALGQLNEKLFF
TRBV2	.	TRBJ1-2	.	TGTGCCAGCAGCTTGACGAGTATGGACTATGGCTACACCTTC	CASSLTSMDYGYTF
TRBV2	.	TRBJ1-5	.	TGTGCCAGCAGCCAAGAAGGGGGTGATCAGCCCCAGCATTTT	CASSQEGGDQPQHF
TRBV29-1	few	TRBJ1-1	TRBD1	TGCAGCGTTGCGGGACAGGGCCTCACTGAAGCTTTCTTT	CSVAGQGLTEAFF
TRBV2	.	TRBJ1-2	TRBD1	TGTGCCAGCATACAGGGGGTAACGTTGGTTGGCTACACCTTC	CASIQGVTLVGYTF
TRBV24-1	.	TRBJ2-1	TRBD2	TGTGCCACCAGTCGGACTAGCGGGGTCAACAATGAGCAGTTCTTC	CATSRTSGVNNEQFF
TRBV11-2	.	TRBJ2-1	TRBD2	TGTGCCAGCAGCATCCGACTAGCGGGGCCATACAATGAGCAGTTCTTC	CASSIRLAGPYNEQFF